This TCR beta chain emerged from a study of blood T cell repertoires in COVID-19. Looking at the study overall: Some COVID-19 samples were acute and others convalescent; all came from the United States, Italy and Spain.

V lost 0 bases to trimming and J lost 2 bases, with 9 bases between them. The CDR3 sequence is 15 residues long. Germline V gives CDR1 SGDLS, CDR2 YYNGEE. The table came from immunoSEQ multiplex PCR; TCRdb's copy has only in-frame clones and leaves some out. The sample shows about half a million clones, more than 85% of them seen only once. The source is a woman aged 55-69 years who had recovered from COVID-19. The chain recombines TRBV9 with TRBJ1-3; no firm D call. The sequenced material came from PBMCs or T cells enriched from blood (not recorded which). CDR3 sequence: CASSVDPRAGNTIYF. CDR3 in DNA: TGTGCCAGCAGCGTAGACCCTCGGGCTGGAAACACCATATATTTT. Full variable domain (missing parts from reference TRBV9 and TRBJ1-3): DSGVTQTPKHLITATGQRVTLRCSPRSGDLSVYWYQQSLDQGLQFLIQYYNGEERAKGNILERFSAQQFPDLHSELNLSSLELGDSALYFCASSVDPRAGNTIYFGEGSWLTVV.